The TCR beta chain described here comes from a study of PD-1 blockade in classical Hodgkin lymphoma. The CDR3 is 13 amino acids. Per germline, CDR1 SGHDT and CDR2 YYEEEE. V lost 4 bases to trimming and J lost 7 bases, with 14 bases between them. The table came from immunoSEQ multiplex PCR; TCRdb's copy has only in-frame clones and leaves some out. The sample has nearly 55,000 clones, approximately 84% seen once. Each patient experienced a relapse that followed autologous stem cell transplantation, and brentuximab vedotin exposure varied. This chain connects TRBV5-6 to TRBJ1-2; D is perhaps TRBD1 (5 bases). Sequenced material: peripheral blood mononuclear cells (PBMCs), taken at baseline. This clonotype was sampled from a human donor with classical Hodgkin lymphoma. The CDR3 region has the DNA TGTGCCAGCAGCAGCTCGACAGTTGGTGGCTACACCTTC. Amino acids: CASSSSTVGGYTF.